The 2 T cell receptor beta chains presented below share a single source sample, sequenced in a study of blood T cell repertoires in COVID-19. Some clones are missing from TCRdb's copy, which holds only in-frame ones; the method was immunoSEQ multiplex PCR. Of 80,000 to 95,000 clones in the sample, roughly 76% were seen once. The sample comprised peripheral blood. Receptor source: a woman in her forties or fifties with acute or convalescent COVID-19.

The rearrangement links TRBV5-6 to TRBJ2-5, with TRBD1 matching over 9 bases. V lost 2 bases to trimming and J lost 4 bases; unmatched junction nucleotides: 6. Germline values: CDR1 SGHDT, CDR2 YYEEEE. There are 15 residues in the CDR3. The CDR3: CASSFRGQGIETQYF. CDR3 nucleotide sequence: TGTGCCAGCAGCTTCAGGGGACAGGGCATAGAGACCCAGTACTTC.

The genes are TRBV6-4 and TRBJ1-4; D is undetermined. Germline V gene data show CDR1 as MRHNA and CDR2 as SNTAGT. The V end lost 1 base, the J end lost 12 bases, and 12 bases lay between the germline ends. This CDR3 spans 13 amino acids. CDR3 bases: TGTGCCAGCAGTGACTATTCCGGGCGGGAACTGTTTTTT. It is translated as CASSDYSGRELFF.